This T cell receptor (beta chain) was observed in a study of T cells after yellow fever vaccination. V lost 6 bases and J lost 3, with 17 bases in between. Germline CDR1 and CDR2: ENHRY and SYGVKD. This CDR3 contains 15 residues. Study outcomes and limitations: Detected again after the booster were most primary-vaccination clones, at approximately 96% CD4 and 80% to 90% CD8. Shared CD4/CD8 clonotypes were a small share, likely from convergent recombination.

As TCR cDNA was made by 5'RACE template switching, a universal primer site and UMIs were added. One entry per CDR3 protein results from TCRdb running MiXCR on the 5' RACE reads. The table lists 300,000 or so distinct CDR3 sequences, roughly 7% of them singletons. Concerning this clonotype: Its cognate antigen is unknown.

The source is a man aged 18 to 35 who received the YFV17D yellow fever vaccine. The V gene is TRBV10-3, the J gene TRBJ1-1; weak D call: TRBD1 (6 bases). The sample consisted of PBMCs, taken around 45 days after the first yellow fever vaccination. The CDR3 DNA is TGTGCCATCAGGCGGACCGAGGGGGGTGACACTGAAGCTTTCTTT. The encoded protein is CAIRRTEGGDTEAFF.